The T cell receptor beta chain described here comes from a study of neoadjuvant anti-PD-1 for oral cavity cancer. This clone was detected a few times. Cohort: HPV-negative, locally advanced oral cavity squamous cell carcinoma patients. Germline CDR1 reads KGHSH; CDR2 reads LQKENI. Trimming shortened V by 0 bases and J by 5 bases, and 13 bases separated the two germline ends. The CDR3 totals 15 residues. Libraries were prepared by immunoSEQ multiplex PCR; TCRdb keeps only in-frame clonotypes and omits some of them. The table shows roughly 4,900 clones, with 58% occurring only once. Sequences were derived from tumor tissue, sampled before nivolumab (anti-PD-1) treatment. The chain employs TRBV18 and TRBJ1-1, with D possibly being TRBD1 (6 bases). The TCR comes from a person aged 40-85 years with oral cavity squamous cell carcinoma. CDR3 in amino acids: CASSPPTGARTEAFF. The CDR3 nucleotides read TGTGCCAGCTCACCACCTACGGGGGCCAGGACTGAAGCTTTCTTT.